The entry that follows covers one T cell receptor beta chain sequence. The target antigen is unknown. These data come from a study of OX40 agonist ivuxolimab in advanced cancers. Background on the study: Treatment received earlier with anti-PD-1, anti-PD-L1 or anti-CTLA-4 agents was allowed, and around 40% had some. The study's findings and limits: Compared with CD4+, CD8+ T cells on average had more expanded clones.

Per the germline V gene, CDR1 is LNHDA and CDR2 is SQIVND (reference sequence). Trimming took 7 bases from V and 8 from J; bases not matched to a gene: 13. The CDR3 is made up of 16 amino acids. The data were produced by immunoSEQ multiplex PCR, yet TCRdb's version contains in-frame clones alone and is incomplete. The sample comprises 60,000 to 85,000 clones, about 80% of which are singletons, and more than 1.4% rests with the top ten. J is TRBJ1-5 and V is TRBV19; TRBD1 agrees at 11 bases. The sequencing here drew on CD4+ or CD8+ T cells sorted from blood, taken in a trial of the OX40 agonist ivuxolimab. This TCR came from an adult with an advanced solid tumor such as melanoma, head and neck, liver or kidney cancer. The CDR3 region is CASTPRDRGGFKPQHF. The CDR3 nucleotides read TGTGCCAGTACTCCGCGGGACAGGGGGGGGTTCAAGCCCCAGCATTTT.